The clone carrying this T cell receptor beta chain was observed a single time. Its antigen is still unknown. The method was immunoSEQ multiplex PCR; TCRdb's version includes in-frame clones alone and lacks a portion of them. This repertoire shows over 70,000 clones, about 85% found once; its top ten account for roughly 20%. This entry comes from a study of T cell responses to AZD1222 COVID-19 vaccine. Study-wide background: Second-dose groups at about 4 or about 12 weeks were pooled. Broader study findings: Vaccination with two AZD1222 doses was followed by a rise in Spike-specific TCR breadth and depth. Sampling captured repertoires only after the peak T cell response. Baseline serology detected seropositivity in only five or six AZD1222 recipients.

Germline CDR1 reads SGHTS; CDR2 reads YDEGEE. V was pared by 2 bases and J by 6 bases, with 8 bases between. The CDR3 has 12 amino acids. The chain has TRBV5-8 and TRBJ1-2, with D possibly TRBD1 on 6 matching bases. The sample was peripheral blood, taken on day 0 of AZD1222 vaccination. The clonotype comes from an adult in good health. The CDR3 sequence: CASSFQGNGYTF. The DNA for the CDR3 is TGTGCCAGCAGCTTCCAGGGGAATGGCTACACCTTC.